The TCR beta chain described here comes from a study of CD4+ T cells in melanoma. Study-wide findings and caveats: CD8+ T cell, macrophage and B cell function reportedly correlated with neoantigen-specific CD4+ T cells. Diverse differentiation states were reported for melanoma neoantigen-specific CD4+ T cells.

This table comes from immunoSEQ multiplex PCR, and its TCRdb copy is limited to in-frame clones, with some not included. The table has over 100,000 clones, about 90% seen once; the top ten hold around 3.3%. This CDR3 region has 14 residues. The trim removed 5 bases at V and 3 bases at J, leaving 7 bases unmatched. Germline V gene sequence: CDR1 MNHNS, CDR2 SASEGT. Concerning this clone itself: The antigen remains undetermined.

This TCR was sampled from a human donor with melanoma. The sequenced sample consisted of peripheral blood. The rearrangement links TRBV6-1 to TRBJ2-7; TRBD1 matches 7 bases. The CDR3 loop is CASSRTTGIYEQYF. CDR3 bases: TGTGCCAGCAGTCGAACGACAGGGATCTACGAGCAGTACTTC.